This T cell receptor (beta chain) was captured by sequencing in a study of blood T cell repertoires in COVID-19. Study at large: Italy, Spain and the United States were the sources of the convalescent and acute COVID-19 samples. Sources were T cells, B-cell-depleted T cells, or PBMCs; the material itself was cDNA or gDNA.

CDR1 and CDR2 from the germline V gene are SGHRS and YFSETQ. The CDR3 has 17 residues. V trimming: 3 bases; J trimming: 4 bases; junction bases outside the gene matches: 4. This clone was seen a few times. Original handling: Amplification from reference gene primers served as the basis for estimated nucleated cell counts. TCRdb keeps only in-frame clones here, not all; method: immunoSEQ multiplex PCR. The V and J calls and clone size are taken from that table; D and trimming were inferred from the DNA. Here the sample spans over 90,000 clones, more than 75% being singletons. Material: peripheral blood. V usage is TRBV5-1 and J usage is TRBJ2-2, with 15 bases matching TRBD2. The clonotype was recovered from a man aged 45-65 years with active or convalescent COVID-19. CDR3 region: CASSYGTSGGFTGELFF. The DNA of the CDR3 is TGCGCCAGCAGCTACGGGACTAGCGGGGGGTTCACCGGGGAGCTGTTTTTT.